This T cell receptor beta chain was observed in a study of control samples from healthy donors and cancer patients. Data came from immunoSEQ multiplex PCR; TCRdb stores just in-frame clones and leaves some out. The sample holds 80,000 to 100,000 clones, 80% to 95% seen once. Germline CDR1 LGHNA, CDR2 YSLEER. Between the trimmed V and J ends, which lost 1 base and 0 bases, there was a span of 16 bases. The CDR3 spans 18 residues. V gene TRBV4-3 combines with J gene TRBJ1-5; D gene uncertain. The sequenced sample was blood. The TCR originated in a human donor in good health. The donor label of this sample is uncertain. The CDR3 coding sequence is TGCGCCAGCAGCCAAGGATATGCGACACTTTATAGCAATCAGCCCCAGCATTTT. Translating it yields CASSQGYATLYSNQPQHF.